This T cell receptor (beta chain) was recovered during a study of T-cell reconstitution after alpha-beta-depleted transplantation in children. Points from the study as a whole: Once a year had passed after transplant, T-cell counts and diversity came mostly from newly produced T cells. The study reportedly traced alpha-beta T cells about two months after transplant to several hundred expanded graft clones.

Germline loops: CDR1 DFQATT, CDR2 SNEGSKA (reference sequence). V lost 6 bases and J lost 3; bases outside the gene matches: 5. There are 13 residues in the CDR3. This clonotype came up many times. Its antigen is as yet unknown. A library of TCRbeta sequences, prepared with unique molecular identifiers, was generated. TCRdb processed the PCR reads anew with MiXCR; each CDR3 protein has one entry. The sample holds a few hundred thousand distinct CDR3 sequences; around a tenth are singletons and the top ten take roughly a quarter. The V gene is TRBV20-1, the J gene TRBJ2-7; TRBD2 matches 10 bases. Source: peripheral blood, taken 180 days after TCRalphabeta/CD19-depleted stem cell transplant. This TCR derives from a male patient aged 2 to 9 who had a stem cell transplant for chronic granulomatous disease, so the T cells may come from the graft donor. CDR3 DNA: TGCAGTGCCGCTAGCGGGGGATACTACGAGCAGTACTTC. Translation: CSAASGGYYEQYF.